This TCR beta chain comes out of a study of graft-versus-host responses after intestinal transplantation (dated by TCRdb to the early 2020s). In terms of the full investigation: Multivisceral, liver-intestinal, or isolated intestinal transplants were received by the recipients. Graft-versus-host and host-versus-graft alloreactive T cell clones were tracked in the graft, circulation and bone marrow after intestinal transplantation using bulk TCR-beta CDR3 sequencing. Donor T cell macrochimerism was defined as a peak of at least 4% donor T cells among recipient peripheral blood mononuclear cells. Anti-thymocyte globulin induction was given to all recipients, followed by maintenance tacrolimus and steroids for approximately three years. A cohort of some 24 intestinal transplant recipients, including one retransplant, was enrolled, and a few patients lacking pretransplant specimens were excluded. Rather than going through the commercial service, samples from a few later patients were sequenced in-house on an Illumina MiSeq and processed with MiXCR. To identify alloreactive clones, pre-transplant mixed lymphocyte reaction products were sequenced and then compared with unstimulated pre-transplant donor and recipient T cells.

To note about this clone: The antigen it binds to is not known. Base qualities are not provided; no much larger clone lies one nucleotide away.

Receptors were amplified or captured by the immunoSEQ multiplex PCR assay. For most patients, genomic DNA was isolated with the Qiagen DNeasy Blood and Tissue Kit and sent frozen to Adaptive Biotechnologies for TCR sequencing. High-throughput TCR-beta CDR3 sequencing of genomic DNA from most patients was performed by Adaptive Biotechnologies. As for how the authors treated the data: TCR sequencing data were retrieved from Adaptive's ImmunoSEQ software for around 19 patients, whereas a few other patients were processed with MiXCR and VDJtools. CD4 versus CD8 sorting errors were corrected by removing sequences found in both subsets at a frequency ratio below 5:1. CDR3 nucleotide sequences shared between donor and recipient were removed because their origin could not be assigned. At least 2-fold expansion over unstimulated cells and a minimum CFSE-low frequency of 0.002% (template counts) or 0.001% (read counts) were required for clones to be classified as alloreactive. A clone was considered mappable if detected in the sequenced pre-transplant spleen, lymph node, or MLR CFSE-low populations of the donor or recipient. Cumulative frequency of alloreactive clones was calculated as a percentage of all sequences weighted by copy number. As stored in TCRdb, this immuneACCESS dataset retains in-frame rearrangements with V and J assigned. A fraction of the clones does not appear; measured against another copy, unresolved V genes explain less than half of the discrepancy, and the remainder lacks a known reason. That table furnishes V, J and clone size, whereas the DNA furnished D and trimming. The sample table records approximately 82,000 clones; 80% to 95% of these occur just once. The ten largest clones add up to approximately 1.1% of the sample.

CDR3 length: 15 amino acids, cysteine to phenylalanine. Left in the record is the CDR3 DNA by itself, 45 bases read in frame from the first base. V gives up 0 bases and J gives up 2 bases, and the segment between their germline ends measures 11 bases. CDR1 and CDR2 are drawn from the germline V gene: SGHAT, FQNNGV. Results and caveats for the whole study, not just this receptor: Conclusions were limited by the relatively low number and heterogeneity of intestinal transplant patients. Early after transplant, declines in HvG clones were associated with peak levels of circulating GvH clones. High GvH to HvG T cell clonal ratios were observed in the allografts of patients with donor T cell macrochimerism. GvH clones were found in recipient bone marrow, and some of the GvH clones appeared earlier in ileal mucosa or blood, which is consistent with an intestinal mucosal origin.

According to the study, the label for this sample's time point signals: cells obtained before transplantation from donor or recipient. CD3+CD4+ and CD3+CD8+ populations were FACS-sorted from unstimulated pre-transplant donor and recipient cells taken from spleen or lymph nodes. The chain is encoded by TRBV11-2 joined to TRBJ2-7, with TRBD1 perhaps the D gene, on 5 matching bases. This sequence originates from a human donor who was the organ donor for an intestinal transplant. Sequenced material: unstimulated CD8+ T cells sorted from spleen or lymph node cells, taken before transplant. The CDR3 reads CASSLDPDRTYEQYF. The DNA sequence reads TGTGCCAGCAGCTTAGATCCCGACAGAACCTACGAGCAGTACTTC. Supplemented by the reference TRBV11-2 and TRBJ2-7 proteins around the CDR3, the complete variable domain is EAGVAQSPRYKIIEKRQSVAFWCNPISGHATLYWYQQILGQGPKLLIQFQNNGVVDDSQLPKDRFSAERLKGVDSTLKIQPAKLEDSAVYLCASSLDPDRTYEQYFGPGTRLTVT.